Listed here are 30 T cell receptor beta chains from one sample, sequenced in a study of vaccination and CD4 T cells after COVID-19. Stated treatment: roughly 10-day PBMC culture with coronavirus spike peptide pools or control peptides (ViraFEST assay). These receptors are not linked to any known antigen. Sequence data for DNA of cultured CD4+ T cells were generated by the Oncomine TCR Beta short-read assay. TCRdb re-analysed the PCR reads in MiXCR, keeping a single row per CDR3 protein. Of around 12,000 distinct CDR3 sequences listed, roughly 36% were seen once; the top ten hold about a sixth. The sequenced material came from cultured CD4+ T cells from blood. These receptors came from a human donor with COVID-19.

This chain connects TRBV10-2 to TRBJ1-5; D call uncertain. V lost 7 bases, J lost 0 bases, and 10 bases lay in between. The CDR3 length is 14 residues. Germline CDR1 reads WSHSY; CDR2 reads SAAADI. CDR3 nucleotide sequence: TGCGCCAGCACAGCAGGAAATAGCAATCAGCCCCAGCATTTT. Protein: CASTAGNSNQPQHF.

The chain couples TRBV20-1 to TRBJ1-6, with D perhaps matching TRBD1 (6 bases). The V end was cut by 4 bases, the J end by 5 bases, with 15 bases between. Germline CDR1 and CDR2: DFQATT and SNEGSKA (reference sequence). This CDR3 has 15 residues. CDR3 in DNA: TGCAGTGCTATCCCAGGGGTAGTAAATAATTCACCCCTCCACTTT. Its protein product is CSAIPGVVNNSPLHF.

V gene TRBV29-1 combines with J gene TRBJ2-5; 11 nucleotides match TRBD2. The ends lost 6 bases at V and 2 bases at J; junction bases unmatched: 5. Per germline, CDR1 SQVTM and CDR2 ANQGSEA. CDR3 size: 14 residues. CDR3 sequence (DNA): TGCAGCGTACTATTAGCGGGGGGGCAAGAGACCCAGTACTTC. It codes for CSVLLAGGQETQYF.

This clonotype was seen a single time. J is TRBJ1-1 and V is TRBV5-1; unclear D gene. The germline V gene encodes CDR1 SGHRS and CDR2 YFSETQ. The CDR3 has 14 residues. The ends were cut back, 3 bases at V and 1 base at J, with 10 bases in the middle. This chain's CDR3 is CASSSRIQNTEAFF. The DNA of the CDR3 is TGCGCCAGCAGCTCGCGAATCCAGAACACTGAAGCTTTCTTT.

This clonotype was seen a handful of times. The chain employs TRBV20-1 and TRBJ2-5; no clear D gene. Germline V gene sequence: CDR1 DFQATT, CDR2 SNEGSKA (reference sequence). V lost 6 bases, J lost 2 bases, and 19 bases lay in between. The CDR3 is 15 amino acids. The CDR3 protein is CSAPGLIPPQETQYF. The CDR3 DNA reads TGCAGTGCCCCGGGCTTGATCCCCCCTCAAGAGACCCAGTACTTC.

The chain joins TRBV3-1 to TRBJ1-5; tentatively, D is TRBD1 (6 bases). CDR1 LGHDT and CDR2 YNNKEL come from the germline V gene (reference sequence). This CDR3 spans 15 amino acids. V lost 2 bases and J 7 bases, leaving 15 bases between the germline ends. Written as DNA, the CDR3 is TGTGCCAGCAGCCAATCGGACAGCCATTCCCAGCCCCAGCATTTT. This encodes CASSQSDSHSQPQHF.

In its sample, this clonotype was seen a few times. This chain connects TRBV10-3 to TRBJ1-5, with D hard to call. Germline V gives CDR1 ENHRY, CDR2 SYGVKD. V lost 10 bases and J 0 bases, leaving 16 bases between the germline ends. The length of the CDR3 is 15 residues. The CDR3 reads CATEGWRYSNQPQHF. Here the CDR3 DNA reads TGTGCCACAGAGGGTTGGAGATATAGCAATCAGCCCCAGCATTTT.

This clonotype was observed a few times. The chain couples TRBV6-1 to TRBJ2-7; TRBD1 might be the D (6 bases). Trimming pared 3 bases from V and 4 bases from J, leaving 13 bases between. CDR3 size: 14 residues. Germline loops: CDR1 MNHNS, CDR2 SASEGT. This CDR3 reads CASSETTGDYEQYF. The CDR3 DNA is TGTGCCAGCAGTGAGACGACAGGCGATTACGAGCAGTACTTC.

This clonotype has just a few counts. The gene calls are TRBV20-1 and TRBJ2-2, with TRBD2 as a possible D gene (6 bases). This CDR3 region has 17 residues. V was trimmed by 3 bases and J by 0 bases, leaving 17 bases between them. Germline V lookup: CDR1 DFQATT, CDR2 SNEGSKA (reference sequence). CDR3 in amino acids: CSASGVLGGTNTGELFF. As DNA, the CDR3 is TGCAGTGCTAGCGGAGTTCTGGGGGGTACGAACACCGGGGAGCTGTTTTTT.

As concerns this clonotype: The junction departs from germline at one end; a sequencing error may be responsible. J is TRBJ1-2 and V is TRBV20-1; D perhaps matches TRBD1 (5 bases). Germline CDR1 and CDR2: DFQATT and SNEGSKA (reference sequence). The CDR3 spans 14 residues. This chain's CDR3 is CSVRDPRRGDGYTF. The CDR3 coding sequence is TGCAGTGTTAGAGATCCAAGGAGGGGCGATGGCTACACCTTC.

The J gene is TRBJ1-5, the V gene TRBV15; 7 bases agree with TRBD1. Trimming at V came to 3 bases and at J to 4 bases, leaving 6 bases not matched to a gene. The germline CDR1 and CDR2 sequences are LNHNV and YYDKDF (reference sequence). The CDR3 is 15 residues long. CDR3 DNA sequence: TGTGCCACCAGCAGGCAGACAGGGTCAAATCAGCCCCAGCATTTT. Residues: CATSRQTGSNQPQHF. Full variable domain (remainder filled in from reference TRBV15 and TRBJ1-5): DAMVIQNPRYQVTQFGKPVTLSCSQTLNHNVMYWYQQKSSQAPKLLFHYYDKDFNNEADTPDNFQSRRPNTSFCFLDIRSPGLGDTAMYLCATSRQTGSNQPQHFGDGTRLSIL.

The chain links TRBV5-1 to TRBJ1-1; D might be TRBD1 (6 bases). Per germline, CDR1 SGHRS and CDR2 YFSETQ. CDR3 length equals 14 residues. V dropped 4 bases and J dropped 1 base, with 11 bases sitting between them. In DNA form, the CDR3 reads TGCGCCAGCAGCAGATCAGGGGAGAACACTGAAGCTTTCTTT. Residues: CASSRSGENTEAFF.

In this sample, this clonotype turned up a few times. This chain joins TRBV20-1 and TRBJ2-3, with 11 positions matching TRBD2. V shed 2 bases, J shed 6 bases, and the junction held 4 bases outside the gene matches. Germline-derived CDR1 and CDR2 are DFQATT and SNEGSKA (reference sequence). The CDR3 spans 14 residues. The DNA of the CDR3 is TGCAGTGCTAGAAGACTAGCGGGGTCGGATACGCAGTATTTT. Its translation: CSARRLAGSDTQYF.

The gene calls are TRBV11-2 and TRBJ2-5, with 7 bases fitting TRBD1. With V trimmed by 1 base and J by 3 bases, 2 bases remained unmatched. The germline V gene encodes CDR1 SGHAT and CDR2 FQNNGV. This CDR3 contains 14 residues. The CDR3, as DNA: TGTGCCAGCAGCTTAGGACAGGGCGAAGAGACCCAGTACTTC. Translation: CASSLGQGEETQYF.

The chain has TRBV20-1 and TRBJ2-3; TRBD2 matches at 13 bases. V trimming: 5 bases; J trimming: 4 bases; junction bases outside the gene matches: 6. The CDR3 length is 15 residues. Germline V gives CDR1 DFQATT, CDR2 SNEGSKA (reference sequence). The CDR3 coding sequence is TGCAGTGCTCGCACACTAGCGGGGGGGCCAGATACGCAGTATTTT. Translated: CSARTLAGGPDTQYF.

This clonotype was found a few times. The chain uses TRBV6-1 and TRBJ1-3; tentative D call: TRBD1 (6 bases). V lost 6 bases to trimming and J lost 3 bases, with 15 bases between them. The CDR3 is made up of 15 amino acids. From germline, CDR1 is MNHNS and CDR2 SASEGT. The CDR3 is CASRKQGLNGNTIYF. The DNA of the CDR3 is TGTGCCAGCAGAAAACAGGGCCTAAATGGAAACACCATATATTTT.

This clonotype was picked up a small number of times. The CDR3 here is CASTRGVTNTEAFF. The CDR3 region has the DNA TGTGCCAGCACCCGGGGGGTCACGAACACTGAAGCTTTCTTT. The chain joins TRBV6-1 to TRBJ1-1; TRBD1 might be the D (5 bases). Germline loops: CDR1 MNHNS, CDR2 SASEGT. Trimming pared 7 bases from V and 1 base from J, leaving 13 bases between. The CDR3 runs 14 residues.

This chain joins TRBV5-1 and TRBJ2-2; unclear D gene. The CDR3 spans 15 residues. Between the trimmed V and J ends, which lost 3 bases and 0 bases, there was a span of 9 bases. In germline, CDR1 is SGHRS, CDR2 YFSETQ. The CDR3 nucleotides are TGCGCCAGCAGCTCCGGCAGCGCGAACACCGGGGAGCTGTTTTTT. Its translation: CASSSGSANTGELFF.

This clonotype has more than one count but fewer than ten. The CDR3 sequence: CSARAMISEAFF. CDR3 DNA: TGCAGTGCTAGAGCTATGATCTCTGAAGCTTTCTTT. This sequence joins TRBV20-1 and TRBJ1-1; D gene ambiguous. Trimming stripped 1 base from V and 6 bases from J, with 9 bases between. This CDR3 has 12 amino acids. Germline V gives CDR1 DFQATT, CDR2 SNEGSKA (reference sequence).

DNA for the CDR3: TGTGCCAGCAGGACAGGGCAGAGCTCCTACGAGCAGTACTTC. It encodes CASRTGQSSYEQYF. The V call is TRBV6-1, the J call TRBJ2-7; TRBD1 matches 7 bases. The length of the CDR3 is 14 residues. Germline CDR1 MNHNS, CDR2 SASEGT. After removal of 6 bases from V and 0 bases from J, the junction contained 5 bases not matched to a gene.

A few counts support this clonotype. The chain uses TRBV5-8 and TRBJ2-3; D unresolved. The CDR3 has 11 amino acids. CDR1 SGHTS and CDR2 YDEGEE come from the germline V gene. V was trimmed by 4 bases and J by 6 bases, leaving 6 bases between them. The CDR3 protein is CASSPFDTQYF. The CDR3, as DNA: TGTGCCAGCAGCCCCTTCGATACGCAGTATTTT.

In DNA form, the CDR3 reads TGCAGTGGTGCTAGCGGGAATGGTGCAGATACGCAGTATTTT. This codes for CSGASGNGADTQYF. The chain is built from TRBV20-1 and TRBJ2-3, with 9 bases identical to TRBD2. The CDR3 consists of 14 residues. V dropped 7 bases and J dropped 4; count of bases not matched to a gene: 9. Germline CDR1 is DFQATT and CDR2 is SNEGSKA (reference sequence).

The J gene is TRBJ1-2, the V gene TRBV29-1; 7 positions agree with TRBD1. Per germline, CDR1 SQVTM and CDR2 ANQGSEA. This CDR3 has 12 amino acids. The junction had 4 bases not matched to a gene; V was cut back by 7 bases and J by 2 bases. CDR3 sequence (DNA): TGCAGCGCGGACAGGAGAAACTATGGCTACACCTTC. This encodes CSADRRNYGYTF.

The chain is built from TRBV7-2 and TRBJ1-2; maybe TRBD1 (6 bases). Germline V CDR1 and CDR2: SGHTA, FQGNSA. The V and J ends lost 4 bases and 7 bases respectively, with 16 bases between them. The CDR3 consists of 14 residues. For the CDR3, the DNA is TGTGCCAGCAGCTCCTCGACAGGCCCCAGTGGCTACACCTTC. Amino acids: CASSSSTGPSGYTF.

In the case of this clonotype: A read error may account for a junction end that differs from germline. The V and J genes are TRBV2 and TRBJ1-2; 7 positions agree with TRBD1. Germline V gene data show CDR1 as SNHLY and CDR2 as FYNNEI. This CDR3 is 18 amino acids long. The chain's CDR3 is CTSSERGGPGGLDYGYTF. The CDR3 nucleotides are TGTACCAGCAGTGAGAGGGGGGGGCCAGGGGGTTTGGACTATGGCTACACCTTC.

This clonotype turned up a few times. This sequence joins TRBV7-9 and TRBJ1-3; D not resolved. Trimming took off 3 bases at V and 0 bases at J, with 9 bases between the two ends. There are 15 residues in the CDR3. Germline CDR1 reads SEHNR; CDR2 reads FQNEAQ (reference sequence). DNA for the CDR3: TGTGCCAGCAGCTTTGACACAAGCTCTGGAAACACCATATATTTT. It encodes CASSFDTSSGNTIYF.

V usage is TRBV27 and J usage is TRBJ2-7, with D unresolved. The CDR3 is made up of 14 amino acids. V lost 2 bases and J lost 4, with 12 bases in between. The germline CDR1 and CDR2 sequences are MNHEY and SMNVEV (reference sequence). CDR3 residues: CASSLKVVGYEQYF. The CDR3 DNA sequence: TGTGCCAGCAGTTTAAAAGTAGTTGGGTACGAGCAGTACTTC.

The rearrangement uses TRBV12-3 or TRBV12-4 and TRBJ1-2, with D uncertain. The CDR3 has 11 residues. Trimming shortened V by 3 bases and J by 8 bases, and 7 bases separated the two germline ends. CDR3 residues: CASSFRLGYTF. The CDR3 nucleotides read TGTGCCAGCAGTTTTCGTCTGGGCTACACCTTC.

The chain joins TRBV6-1 to TRBJ2-4, with 10 positions matching TRBD2. The CDR3 contains 18 residues. V gave up 1 base and J gave up 0 bases; unmatched junction bases: 6. The germline CDR1 and CDR2 sequences are MNHNS and SASEGT. CDR3 sequence reads: CASSEVPSGGLAKNIQYF. Written as DNA, the CDR3 is TGTGCCAGCAGTGAAGTACCTAGCGGGGGATTAGCCAAAAACATTCAGTACTTC.

The chain is built from TRBV27 and TRBJ1-3; D unresolved. CDR3 size: 15 residues. Looked up from germline, CDR1 is MNHEY and CDR2 is SMNVEV (reference sequence). V shed 2 bases and J shed 0 bases, with 8 bases lying between them. CDR3 DNA sequence: TGTGCCAGCAGTTTAAGGATCAACTCTGGAAACACCATATATTTT. Its translation is CASSLRINSGNTIYF.